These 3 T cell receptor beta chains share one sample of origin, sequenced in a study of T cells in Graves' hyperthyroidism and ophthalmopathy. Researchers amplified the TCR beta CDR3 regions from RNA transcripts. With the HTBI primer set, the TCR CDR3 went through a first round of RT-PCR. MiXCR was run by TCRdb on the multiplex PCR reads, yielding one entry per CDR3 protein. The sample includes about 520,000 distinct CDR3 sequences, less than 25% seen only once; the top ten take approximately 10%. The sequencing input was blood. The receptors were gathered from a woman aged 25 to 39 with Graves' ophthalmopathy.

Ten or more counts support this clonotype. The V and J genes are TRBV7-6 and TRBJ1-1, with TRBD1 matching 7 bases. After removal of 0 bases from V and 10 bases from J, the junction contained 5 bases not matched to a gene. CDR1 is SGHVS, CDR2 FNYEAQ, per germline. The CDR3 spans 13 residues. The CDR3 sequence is CASSLADRRAAFF. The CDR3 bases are TGTGCCAGCAGCTTAGCGGACAGGCGTGCAGCTTTCTTT.

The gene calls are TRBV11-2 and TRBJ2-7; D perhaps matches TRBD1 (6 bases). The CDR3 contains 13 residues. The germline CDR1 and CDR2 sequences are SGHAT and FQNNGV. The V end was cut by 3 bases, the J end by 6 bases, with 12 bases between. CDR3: CASSFLQGFEQYF. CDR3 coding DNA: TGTGCCAGCAGCTTCTTACAGGGTTTCGAGCAGTACTTC.

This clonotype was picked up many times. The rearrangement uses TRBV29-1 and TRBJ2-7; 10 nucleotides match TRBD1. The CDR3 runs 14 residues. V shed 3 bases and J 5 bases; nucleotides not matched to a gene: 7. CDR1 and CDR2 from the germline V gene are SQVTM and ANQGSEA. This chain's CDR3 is CSVEPGQGTHEQYF. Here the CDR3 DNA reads TGCAGCGTTGAGCCGGGACAGGGGACCCACGAGCAGTACTTC.